The entry that follows covers one TCR beta chain sequence. Its target is not known. The sample originates from a study of T-cell memory formation after mild COVID-19. Germline V lookup: CDR1 SGHDN, CDR2 FVKESK. This CDR3 spans 13 amino acids. V was trimmed by 4 bases and J by 3 bases, leaving 9 bases between them. Findings and limits, study-wide: Researchers found some responding clones in pre-infection memory, a sign that cross-reactive memory joined. Second-wave clones that peaked on day 37 lacked confirmed SARS-CoV-2 specificity.

TCRdb reanalysed the 5' RACE reads using MiXCR and keeps one entry per CDR3 protein. Of 470,000 or so distinct CDR3 sequences in the sample, more than 15% are singletons; the top ten hold roughly 21%. This receptor was obtained from a man aged 18 to 30 who had mild COVID-19 (a few samples of this study predate the infection). Cell type and time point are not known. The chain carries TRBV14 and TRBJ2-5; the D gene is possibly TRBD1 (6 bases). Sequencing was performed on PBMCs or a T cell subset sorted from them (not recorded which). The CDR3 loop is CASSRQDKETQYF. The CDR3 DNA follows: TGTGCCAGCAGCCGACAGGACAAAGAGACCCAGTACTTC.